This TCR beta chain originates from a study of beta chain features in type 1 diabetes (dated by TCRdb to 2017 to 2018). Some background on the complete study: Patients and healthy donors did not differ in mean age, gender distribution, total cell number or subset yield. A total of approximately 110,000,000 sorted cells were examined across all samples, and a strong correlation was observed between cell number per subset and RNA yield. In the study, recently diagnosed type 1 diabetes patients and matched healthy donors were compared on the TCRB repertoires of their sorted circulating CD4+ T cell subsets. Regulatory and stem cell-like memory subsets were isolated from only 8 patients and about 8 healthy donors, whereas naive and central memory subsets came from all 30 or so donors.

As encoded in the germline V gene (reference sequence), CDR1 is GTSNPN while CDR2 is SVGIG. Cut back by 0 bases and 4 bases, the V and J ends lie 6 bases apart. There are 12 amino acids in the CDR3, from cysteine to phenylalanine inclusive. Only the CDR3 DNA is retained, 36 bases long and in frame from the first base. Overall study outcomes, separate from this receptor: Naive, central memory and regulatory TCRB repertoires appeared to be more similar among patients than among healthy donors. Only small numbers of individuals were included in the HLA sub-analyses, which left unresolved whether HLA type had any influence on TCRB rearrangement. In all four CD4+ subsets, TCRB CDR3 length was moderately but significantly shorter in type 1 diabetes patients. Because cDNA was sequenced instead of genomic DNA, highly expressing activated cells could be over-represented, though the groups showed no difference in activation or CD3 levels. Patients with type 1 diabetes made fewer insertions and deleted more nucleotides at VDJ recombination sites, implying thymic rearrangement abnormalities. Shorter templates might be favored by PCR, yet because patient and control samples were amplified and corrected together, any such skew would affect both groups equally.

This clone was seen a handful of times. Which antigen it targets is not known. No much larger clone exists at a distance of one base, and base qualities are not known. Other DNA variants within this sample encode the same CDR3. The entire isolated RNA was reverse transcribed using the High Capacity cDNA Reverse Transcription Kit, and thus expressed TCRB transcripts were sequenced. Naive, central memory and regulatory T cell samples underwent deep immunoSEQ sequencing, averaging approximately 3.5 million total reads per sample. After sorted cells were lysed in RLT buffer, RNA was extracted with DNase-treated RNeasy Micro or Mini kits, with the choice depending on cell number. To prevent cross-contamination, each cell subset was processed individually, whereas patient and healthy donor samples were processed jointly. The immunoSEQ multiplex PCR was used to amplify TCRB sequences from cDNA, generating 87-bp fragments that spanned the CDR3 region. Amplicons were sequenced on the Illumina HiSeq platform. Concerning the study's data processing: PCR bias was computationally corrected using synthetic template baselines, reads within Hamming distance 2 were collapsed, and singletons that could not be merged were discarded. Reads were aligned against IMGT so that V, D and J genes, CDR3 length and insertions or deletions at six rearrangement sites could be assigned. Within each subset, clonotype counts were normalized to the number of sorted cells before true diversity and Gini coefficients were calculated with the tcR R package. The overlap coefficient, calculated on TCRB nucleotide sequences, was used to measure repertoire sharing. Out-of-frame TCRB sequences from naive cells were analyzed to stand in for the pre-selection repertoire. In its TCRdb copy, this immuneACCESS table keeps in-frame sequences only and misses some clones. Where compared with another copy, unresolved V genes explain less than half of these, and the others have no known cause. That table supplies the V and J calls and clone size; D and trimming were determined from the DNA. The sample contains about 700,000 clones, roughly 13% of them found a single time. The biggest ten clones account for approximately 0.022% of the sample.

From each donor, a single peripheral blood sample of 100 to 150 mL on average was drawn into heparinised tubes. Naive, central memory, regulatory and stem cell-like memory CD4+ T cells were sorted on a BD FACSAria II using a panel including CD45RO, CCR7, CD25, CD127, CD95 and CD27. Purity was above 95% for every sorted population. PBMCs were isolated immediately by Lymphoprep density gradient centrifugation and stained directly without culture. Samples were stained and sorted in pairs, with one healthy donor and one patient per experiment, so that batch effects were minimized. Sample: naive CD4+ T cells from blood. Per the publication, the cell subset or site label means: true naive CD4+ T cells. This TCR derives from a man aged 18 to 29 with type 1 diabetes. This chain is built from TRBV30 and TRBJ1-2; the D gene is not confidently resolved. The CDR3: CAWSVSTYGYTF. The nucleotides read TGTGCCTGGAGTGTATCCACCTATGGCTACACCTTC.